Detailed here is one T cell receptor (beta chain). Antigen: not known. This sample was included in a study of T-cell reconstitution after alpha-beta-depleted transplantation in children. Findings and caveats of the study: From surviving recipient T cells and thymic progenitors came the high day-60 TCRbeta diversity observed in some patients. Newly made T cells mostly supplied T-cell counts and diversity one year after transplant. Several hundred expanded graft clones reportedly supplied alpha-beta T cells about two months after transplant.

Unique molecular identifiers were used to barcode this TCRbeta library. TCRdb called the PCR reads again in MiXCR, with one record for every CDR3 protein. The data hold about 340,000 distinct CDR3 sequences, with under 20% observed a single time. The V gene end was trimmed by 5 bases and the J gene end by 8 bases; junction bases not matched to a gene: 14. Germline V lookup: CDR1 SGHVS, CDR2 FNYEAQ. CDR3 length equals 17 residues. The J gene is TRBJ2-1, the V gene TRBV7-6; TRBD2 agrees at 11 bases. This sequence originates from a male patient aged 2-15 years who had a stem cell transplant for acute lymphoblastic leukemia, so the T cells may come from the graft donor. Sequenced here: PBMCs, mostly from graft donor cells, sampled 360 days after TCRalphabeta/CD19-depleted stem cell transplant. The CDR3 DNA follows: TGTGCCAGCAGCGACCCTTATAGCGGGAGGGCCATCTATGAGCAGTTCTTC. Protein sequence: CASSDPYSGRAIYEQFF.